The TCR beta chain described here comes from a study of shared clonotypes between healthy human individuals. Germline assignment: CDR1 MGHRA and CDR2 YSYEKL. Trimming took 2 bases from V and 11 from J, leaving 12 bases between them. This CDR3 spans 12 amino acids. Sequencing was performed with immunoSEQ multiplex PCR; in TCRdb, only in-frame clones are kept and a portion is missing. The sample gives approximately 2,000,000 clones, just over 90% of which show up once; under 2% is in the top ten. In the naive CD8 group, cells lacked CD45RO and were positively selected for CCR7, so terminally differentiated effector memory CD45RA+ cells were left out.

The sequence came from a man between 18 and 29 years old in good health. Some clones in this sample may be carry-over from other donors' samples. The sequenced sample was naive CD8+ T cells from PBMCs. The chain employs TRBV4-1 and TRBJ1-1; D ambiguous. CDR3 region: CASSQLHTEAFF. CDR3 nucleotide sequence: TGCGCCAGCAGCCAATTGCATACGGAGGCTTTCTTT.